This TCR beta chain comes out of a study of radiotherapy plus CTLA-4 blockade in lung cancer. As to this clone: The target antigen is unknown.

The study's findings and limits: Clones of tumor-derived TCRs expanded in blood after radiotherapy plus ipilimumab.

V lost 5 bases and J lost 3, with 14 bases in between. The CDR3 totals 14 residues. Germline CDR1 and CDR2: SGHVS and FQNEAQ. The repertoire was sequenced with immunoSEQ multiplex PCR; TCRdb's copy has only in-frame clones and lacks some. The sample holds 80,000 to 100,000 clones, approximately 74% seen once. Alongside CTLA-4 blockade with ipilimumab, patients with chemo-refractory metastatic non-small-cell lung cancer received focal radiation. This clonotype originated in a human donor with non-small cell lung cancer who had a partial response to radiotherapy plus ipilimumab. Some clones in this sample may be carry-over from other donors' samples. Source: peripheral blood, taken from a patient treated with radiotherapy plus ipilimumab. This chain uses TRBV7-8 with TRBJ2-7, with TRBD1 as a possible D gene (6 bases). The chain's CDR3 is CASSPTGPIYEQYF. CDR3 in DNA: TGTGCCAGCAGCCCGACAGGACCAATCTACGAGCAGTACTTC.